These T cell receptor beta chains were read from a single sample in a study of blood T cell repertoires in COVID-19. Here immunoSEQ multiplex PCR was the method, and the copy in TCRdb shows in-frame clones only, minus some. The data hold 200,000 to 250,000 clones, with 70% to 85% observed a single time. Material for sequencing was peripheral blood. The receptors originated from a woman older than 75 with COVID-19, enrolled during active disease. The CDR3 runs from the conserved cysteine through the conserved F or W. The order of the fields is CDR3 DNA, CDR3 protein, D gene, J gene, V gene, clone size, CDR3 length. The D gene is left open where the match is weak. Only some rows state a clone size, as once, few, many or a class for expanded clones.

DNA: TGTGCCAGCAGCGGACCCGGGACTTTCACTGAAGCTTTCTTT
CDR3: CASSGPGTFTEAFF
D: NA
J: TRBJ1-1
V: TRBV7-9
size: NA
length: 14

DNA: TGCGCCAGCAGCTTGGGAGGGTATAGCAATCAGCCCCAGCATTTT
CDR3: CASSLGGYSNQPQHF
D: NA
J: TRBJ1-5
V: TRBV5-1
size: NA
length: 15

DNA: TGTGCCAGCAGCTTAGGCGCTTCCACAGATACGCAGTATTTT
CDR3: CASSLGASTDTQYF
D: NA
J: TRBJ2-3
V: TRBV11-2
size: many
length: 14

DNA: TGTGCCAGCGCCAAGGGGTATTATGGCAATCAGCCCCAGCATTTT
CDR3: CASAKGYYGNQPQHF
D: NA
J: TRBJ1-5
V: TRBV7-6
size: once
length: 15

DNA: TGTGCCAGCATAGGACAGCTTAACTATGGCTACACCTTC
CDR3: CASIGQLNYGYTF
D: NA
J: TRBJ1-2
V: TRBV6-4
size: once
length: 13

DNA: TGTGCCAGCAGCCCCCAGGGATCGGATCAGCCCCAGCATTTT
CDR3: CASSPQGSDQPQHF
D: NA
J: TRBJ1-5
V: TRBV5-6
size: NA
length: 14

DNA: TGTGCCAGTAGTATATCGGGGGTAGATACGCAGTATTTT
CDR3: CASSISGVDTQYF
D: NA
J: TRBJ2-3
V: TRBV19
size: NA
length: 13

DNA: TGTGCCAGCAGCTGGCGGGCGGGTGGGGCCAACGTCCTGACTTTC
CDR3: CASSWRAGGANVLTF
D: NA
J: TRBJ2-6
V: TRBV7-2
size: NA
length: 15

DNA: TGTGCCAGCTCACCTCCTACCTCGACAGGGTTGGTGGAACTGTTTTTT
CDR3: CASSPPTSTGLVELFF
D: TRBD1
J: TRBJ1-4
V: TRBV18
size: once
length: 16

DNA: TGTGCCAGCAGCTTACTTTGGAGCGGGGGTGTAGGAGGGACAGATACGCAGTATTTT
CDR3: CASSLLWSGGVGGTDTQYF
D: TRBD2
J: TRBJ2-3
V: TRBV7-9
size: NA
length: 19

DNA: TGTGCCACCAGTGAGGGGACAGTGAACACTGAAGCTTTCTTT
CDR3: CATSEGTVNTEAFF
D: TRBD1
J: TRBJ1-1
V: TRBV24-1
size: NA
length: 14

DNA: TGTGCCAGCTCACAGTCCCCGGGACTAGCGGGAGAATCCTACAATGAGCAGTTCTTC
CDR3: CASSQSPGLAGESYNEQFF
D: TRBD2
J: TRBJ2-1
V: TRBV18
size: NA
length: 19

DNA: TGTGCCAGCAGCGTAGTGGCAGGAAGCCTCACAGATACGCAGTATTTT
CDR3: CASSVVAGSLTDTQYF
D: NA
J: TRBJ2-3
V: TRBV9
size: NA
length: 16

DNA: TGCGCCAGCAGCCAACCCCAGGGGAACACTGAAGCTTTCTTT
CDR3: CASSQPQGNTEAFF
D: NA
J: TRBJ1-1
V: TRBV5-1
size: NA
length: 14

DNA: TGTGCCAGCACCGAGGGTCAGGCAATATACGAGCAGTACTTC
CDR3: CASTEGQAIYEQYF
D: NA
J: TRBJ2-7
V: TRBV6-5
size: NA
length: 14

DNA: TGTGCCAGTAGTATGGGACAGGGGATGTTCAGGGAGCTGTTTTTT
CDR3: CASSMGQGMFRELFF
D: TRBD1
J: TRBJ2-2
V: TRBV19
size: NA
length: 15

DNA: TGTGCCAGCAGTGAATCGGGACAGCCCCAGCATTTT
CDR3: CASSESGQPQHF
D: NA
J: TRBJ1-5
V: TRBV2
size: NA
length: 12

DNA: TGCGCCAGCAGCTTGCAGGACACCGGGGAGCTGTTTTTT
CDR3: CASSLQDTGELFF
D: NA
J: TRBJ2-2
V: TRBV5-1
size: NA
length: 13

DNA: TGTGCCACCAGAAGGGAGACGGAAGAGCAGTACTTC
CDR3: CATRRETEEQYF
D: NA
J: TRBJ2-7
V: TRBV2
size: NA
length: 12

DNA: TGTGCCAGCAGTTTAACGACAGGCCCCTACGAGCAGTACTTC
CDR3: CASSLTTGPYEQYF
D: NA
J: TRBJ2-7
V: TRBV6-2/TRBV6-3
size: NA
length: 14

DNA: TGTGCCAGCGGAGGGTACTCGCATCAGCCCCAGCATTTT
CDR3: CASGGYSHQPQHF
D: NA
J: TRBJ1-5
V: TRBV6-5
size: once
length: 13

DNA: TGTGCCATCAGTGCCGGGACAGGGATAGCGGATACGCAGTATTTT
CDR3: CAISAGTGIADTQYF
D: TRBD1
J: TRBJ2-3
V: TRBV10-3
size: NA
length: 15

DNA: TGTGCCTCCAAGGTGGGGGGACGGGCCGGGGAGCTGTTTTTT
CDR3: CASKVGGRAGELFF
D: NA
J: TRBJ2-2
V: TRBV10-3
size: NA
length: 14

DNA: TGTGCCATCAGTGGCTTACCGGGCGACCGGGGGGAAAAACTGTTTTTT
CDR3: CAISGLPGDRGEKLFF
D: NA
J: TRBJ1-4
V: TRBV10-3
size: NA
length: 16

DNA: TGTGCCAGTAGTATAGGGGAAGGACTAGCGGGGCAAGAGACCCAGTACTTC
CDR3: CASSIGEGLAGQETQYF
D: TRBD2
J: TRBJ2-5
V: TRBV19
size: NA
length: 17